This is a list of T cell receptor beta chains from one sample in a study of neurological immune-mediated disorders. Each CDR3 protein is one row after TCRdb ran MiXCR on the 5' RACE reads. The sample carries 80,000 to 95,000 distinct CDR3 sequences, roughly 3.5% recorded once. The sample comprised PBMCs. The source is a woman aged 50 to 60 with multiple sclerosis. Each CDR3 is given with its conserved first and last residue. D genes are given only for firm matches.

-	TRBJ1-1	TRBV5-1	CASSLGSKNTEAFF
-	TRBJ2-1	TRBV7-7	CASSSTEIPYNEQFF
-	TRBJ1-4	TRBV20-1	CSARRGVNEKLFF
-	TRBJ2-1	TRBV20-1	CSARTTSYNEQFF
TRBD1	TRBJ1-6	TRBV20-1	CSARVGGQGNSPLHF
-	TRBJ2-5	TRBV5-4	CASSLTAREETQYF
TRBD1	TRBJ2-7	TRBV6-5	CASSFGTGSSYEQYF
-	TRBJ1-3	TRBV7-2	CASSLDPPKTGNTIYF
-	TRBJ2-4	TRBV11-2	CASSVAGVKNIQYF
-	TRBJ1-1	TRBV12-3/TRBV12-4	CASLKGDWVTEAFF
-	TRBJ2-2	TRBV20-1	CSASRAGSTGELFF
-	TRBJ2-3	TRBV9	CASSVRGDFPNTQYF
-	TRBJ1-1	TRBV6-6	CASRNTGEAFF
-	TRBJ2-1	TRBV5-5	CASSLAHGNEQFF
TRBD1	TRBJ1-2	TRBV20-1	CSATTGGNYGYTF
-	TRBJ1-3	TRBV7-9	CASSLVGAATIYF
-	TRBJ2-5	TRBV20-1	CSARATGEETQYF
TRBD1	TRBJ1-2	TRBV20-1	CSASGQGVPGYTF
-	TRBJ2-4	TRBV20-1	CSARPQGSDIQYF
TRBD1	TRBJ2-7	TRBV15	CATSIISRQGVREQYF
TRBD2	TRBJ2-1	TRBV20-1	CSARYGLAGSPNEQFF
-	TRBJ1-5	TRBV10-3	CAISDYRDQPQHF
-	TRBJ2-7	TRBV7-2	CASSPSLRGSYEQYF
TRBD2	TRBJ2-1	TRBV20-1	CSASYPGLGRYDEQFF
-	TRBJ1-1	TRBV20-1	CSARGVSGNTEAFF
TRBD2	TRBJ2-7	TRBV7-8	CASSQRWGGSYYEQYF
TRBD1	TRBJ1-2	TRBV5-1	CASSLWPRSNRGNYGYTF
-	TRBJ2-7	TRBV12-3/TRBV12-4	CASSPSGVRSYEQYF
TRBD2	TRBJ2-1	TRBV7-3	CASSLSAGTRGEQFF
TRBD1	TRBJ1-5	TRBV18	CASSHANRGRFNQPQHF
-	TRBJ2-5	TRBV3-2	CASSQDGRPQETQYF
-	TRBJ2-1	TRBV5-5	CASSRTKPNEQFF
-	TRBJ2-2	TRBV29-1	CSVGRTGELFF
-	TRBJ2-3	TRBV6-2/TRBV6-3	CASSPGQIVYGTDTQYF
-	TRBJ2-2	TRBV19	CASSILREDTGELFF
-	TRBJ2-2	TRBV18	CASSPMTANTGELFF
-	TRBJ2-7	TRBV15	CATSRDDSTFREQYF
-	TRBJ1-1	TRBV20-1	CSARDPLTGDAKKAFF
-	TRBJ2-3	TRBV5-1	CASRAPGGDTQYF
-	TRBJ2-5	TRBV10-3	CAISESQLRETQYF
-	TRBJ1-6	TRBV28	CASSLVDSPLHF
TRBD1	TRBJ1-4	TRBV5-1	CASRPGTGSEKLFF
TRBD2	TRBJ2-1	TRBV3-1	CASSQKRGVHLYNEQFF
-	TRBJ2-1	TRBV7-9	CASSLRGTELGFF
-	TRBJ1-2	TRBV6-1	CASSDPGAFGYTF
-	TRBJ2-2	TRBV5-1	CASSLVRTNTGELFF
-	TRBJ1-6	TRBV20-1	CSATRGPSSYNSPLHF
TRBD2	TRBJ2-1	TRBV15	CATSDPELRLAGQVNEQFF
-	TRBJ2-3	TRBV20-1	CSANWGPGDTQYF
-	TRBJ1-2	TRBV6-1	CASSDRAYYTF
TRBD1	TRBJ1-6	TRBV7-2	CASSILQGVGSPLNF
-	TRBJ2-2	TRBV2	CASRRAPNTGELFF
-	TRBJ2-7	TRBV28	CATHRRHEQYF
-	TRBJ1-2	TRBV29-1	CSVVSGVTGYTF
-	TRBJ1-5	TRBV5-6	CASSHNRRGQPQHF
-	TRBJ2-5	TRBV4-3	CASSQDLANGETQYF
-	TRBJ1-3	TRBV20-1	CSAERDIGNTIYF
-	TRBJ2-2	TRBV24-1	CATNQKGNTGELFF
-	TRBJ1-1	TRBV18	CASSPDHGHSAKAFF
TRBD1	TRBJ2-5	TRBV18	CASSPGQGNGETQYF